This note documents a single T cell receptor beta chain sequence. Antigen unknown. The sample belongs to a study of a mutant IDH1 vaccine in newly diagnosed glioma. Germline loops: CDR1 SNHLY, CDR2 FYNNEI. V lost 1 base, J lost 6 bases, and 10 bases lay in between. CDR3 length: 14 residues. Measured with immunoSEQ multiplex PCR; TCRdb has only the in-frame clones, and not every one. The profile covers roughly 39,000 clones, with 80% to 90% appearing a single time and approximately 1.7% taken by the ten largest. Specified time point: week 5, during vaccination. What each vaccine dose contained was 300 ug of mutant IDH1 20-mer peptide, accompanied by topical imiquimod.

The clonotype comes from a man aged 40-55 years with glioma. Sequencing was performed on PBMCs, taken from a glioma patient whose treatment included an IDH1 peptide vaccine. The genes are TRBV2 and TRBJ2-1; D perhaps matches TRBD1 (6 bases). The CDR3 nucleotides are TGTGCCAGCAGTGAAGAGGACAGAGTCAATGAGCAGTTCTTC. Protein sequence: CASSEEDRVNEQFF.